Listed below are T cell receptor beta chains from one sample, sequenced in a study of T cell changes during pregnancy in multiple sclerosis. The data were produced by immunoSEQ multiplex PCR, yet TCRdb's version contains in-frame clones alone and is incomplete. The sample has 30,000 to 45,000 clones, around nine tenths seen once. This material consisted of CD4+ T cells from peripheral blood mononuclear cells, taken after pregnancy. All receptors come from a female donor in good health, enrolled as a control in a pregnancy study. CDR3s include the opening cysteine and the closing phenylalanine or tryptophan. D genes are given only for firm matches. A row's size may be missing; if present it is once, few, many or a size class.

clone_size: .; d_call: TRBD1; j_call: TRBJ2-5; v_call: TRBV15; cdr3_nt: TGTGCCACCAGCAGGGTTACAGGGGGGGAGACCCAGTACTTC; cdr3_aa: CATSRVTGGETQYF
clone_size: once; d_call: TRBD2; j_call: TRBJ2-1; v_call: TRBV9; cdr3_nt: TGTGCCAGCAGCGTAGGGCTAGCGGAATACAATGAGCAGTTCTTC; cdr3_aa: CASSVGLAEYNEQFF
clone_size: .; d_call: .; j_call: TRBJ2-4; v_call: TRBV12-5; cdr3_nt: TGTGCTAGTGGTCCCTCCGCCGGTCCTCTTTTAGCCAAAAACATTCAGTACTTC; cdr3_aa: CASGPSAGPLLAKNIQYF
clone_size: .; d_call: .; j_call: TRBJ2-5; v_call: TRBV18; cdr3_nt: TGTGCCAGCTCACCGGAGGTCTTGGAGACCCAGTACTTC; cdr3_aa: CASSPEVLETQYF
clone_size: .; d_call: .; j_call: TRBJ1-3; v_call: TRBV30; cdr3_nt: TGTGCCTGGAGTAAACATACCTCTGGAAACACCATATATTTT; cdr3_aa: CAWSKHTSGNTIYF
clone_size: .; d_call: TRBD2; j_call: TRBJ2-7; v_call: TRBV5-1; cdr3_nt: TGCGCCAGCAGCTTGGGGACTAGCGGGATAGGCTACGAGCAGTACTTC; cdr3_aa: CASSLGTSGIGYEQYF
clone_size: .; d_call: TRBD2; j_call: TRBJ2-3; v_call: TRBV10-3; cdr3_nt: TGTGCCATCAGTGAATTGATAGCGGGAAGTGGCGATACGCAGTATTTT; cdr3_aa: CAISELIAGSGDTQYF
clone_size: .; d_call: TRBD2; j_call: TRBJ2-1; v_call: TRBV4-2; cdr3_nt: TGTGCCAGCAGCCAGGTACTAGCGGGAGCCACAGGGCAGTTCTTC; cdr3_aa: CASSQVLAGATGQFF
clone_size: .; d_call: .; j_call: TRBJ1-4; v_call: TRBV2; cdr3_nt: TGTGCCAGCAGGACGGGGGGGGAAGAAAAACTGTTTTTT; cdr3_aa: CASRTGGEEKLFF
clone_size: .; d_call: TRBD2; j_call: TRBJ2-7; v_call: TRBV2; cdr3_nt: TGTGCCAGCAGACCCAGGCAGGTAGGACTAGGTGTCGAGCAGTACTTC; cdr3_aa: CASRPRQVGLGVEQYF
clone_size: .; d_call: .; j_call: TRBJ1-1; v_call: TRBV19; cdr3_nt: TGTGCCAGTAGTATAGTCGGGGTTATCACTGAAGCTTTCTTT; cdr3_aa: CASSIVGVITEAFF
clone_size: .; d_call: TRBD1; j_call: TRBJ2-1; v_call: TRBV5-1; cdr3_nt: TGCGCCAGCAGCTTGGGGACAGGGGGATATCCCTACAATGAGCAGTTCTTC; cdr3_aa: CASSLGTGGYPYNEQFF
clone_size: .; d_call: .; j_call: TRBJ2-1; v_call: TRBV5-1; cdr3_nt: TGCGCCAGCAGCTTGGTTTTTAGTTCCGGCAATGAGCAGTTCTTC; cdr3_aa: CASSLVFSSGNEQFF
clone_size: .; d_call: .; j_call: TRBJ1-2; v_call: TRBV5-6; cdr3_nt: TGTGCCAGCAGCTTGGGAGGCTATGGCTACACCTTC; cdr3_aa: CASSLGGYGYTF
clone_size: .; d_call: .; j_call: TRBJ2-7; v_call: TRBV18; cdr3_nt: TGTGCCAGCCGACTCGACAGAAACTCCTACGAGCAGTACTTC; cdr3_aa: CASRLDRNSYEQYF
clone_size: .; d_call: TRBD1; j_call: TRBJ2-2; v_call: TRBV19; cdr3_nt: TGTGCCAGTAGTCCGGAACAGGGGTCTCCGGGGGAGCTGTTTTTT; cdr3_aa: CASSPEQGSPGELFF
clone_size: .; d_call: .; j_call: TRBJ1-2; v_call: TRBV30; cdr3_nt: TGTGCCTGGAGAACAGCGGGCGGCTATGGCTACACCTTC; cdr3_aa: CAWRTAGGYGYTF
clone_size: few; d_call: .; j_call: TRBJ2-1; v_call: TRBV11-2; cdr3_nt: TGTGCCAGCAGCTCGCGGACAGTCTACAATGAGCAGTTCTTC; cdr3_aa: CASSSRTVYNEQFF
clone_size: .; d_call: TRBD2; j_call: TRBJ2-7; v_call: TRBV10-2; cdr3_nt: TGCGCCAGCAGTGAGCCGGGACTAGCGGTGTACGAGCAGTACTTC; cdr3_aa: CASSEPGLAVYEQYF
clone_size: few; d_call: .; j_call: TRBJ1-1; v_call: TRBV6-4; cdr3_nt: TGTGCCAGCAAACTGACAGTCGGCGCTGAAGCTTTCTTT; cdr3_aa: CASKLTVGAEAFF
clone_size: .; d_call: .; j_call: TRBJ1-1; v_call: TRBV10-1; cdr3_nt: TGCGCCAGCAGTGAGATAGCGGCTGAAGGAGCTTTCTTT; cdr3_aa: CASSEIAAEGAFF
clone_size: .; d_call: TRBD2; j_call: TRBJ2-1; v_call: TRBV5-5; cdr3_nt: TGTGCCAGCAGCTGGGGCGGACTAGCGGGAAAGGTCAATGAGCAGTTCTTC; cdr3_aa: CASSWGGLAGKVNEQFF
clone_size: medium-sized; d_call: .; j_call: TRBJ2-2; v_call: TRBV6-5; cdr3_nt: TGTGCCAGCCGAGGAGAGGGGGACACCGGGGAGCTGTTTTTT; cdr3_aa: CASRGEGDTGELFF
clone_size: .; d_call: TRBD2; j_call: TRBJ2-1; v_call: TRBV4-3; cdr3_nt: TGCGCCAGCAGCCAAGATGTGATAGCGGGCAATGAGCAGTTCTTC; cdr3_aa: CASSQDVIAGNEQFF
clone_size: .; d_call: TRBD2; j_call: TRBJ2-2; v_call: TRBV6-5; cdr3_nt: TGTGCCAGCAGTTACAGTCTAGCGGGGGGGCACGGGGAGCTGTTTTTT; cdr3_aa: CASSYSLAGGHGELFF
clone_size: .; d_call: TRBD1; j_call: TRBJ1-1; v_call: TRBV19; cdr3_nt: TGTGCCAGTAGTATAACAGGGGTGAACACTGAAGCTTTCTTT; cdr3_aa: CASSITGVNTEAFF
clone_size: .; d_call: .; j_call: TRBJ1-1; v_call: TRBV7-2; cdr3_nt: TGTGCCAGCAGTTCTCAGAAGAACACTGAAGCTTTCTTT; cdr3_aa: CASSSQKNTEAFF
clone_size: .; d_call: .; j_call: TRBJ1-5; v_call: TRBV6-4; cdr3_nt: TGTGCCATCCGGACGGTGGGAGAGGCTAGCAATCAGCCCCAGCATTTT; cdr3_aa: CAIRTVGEASNQPQHF
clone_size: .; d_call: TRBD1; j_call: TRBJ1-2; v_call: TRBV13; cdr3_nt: TGTGCCAGCAGCTTTACCGGGACAGGGGGGCCCGGCTACACCTTC; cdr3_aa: CASSFTGTGGPGYTF
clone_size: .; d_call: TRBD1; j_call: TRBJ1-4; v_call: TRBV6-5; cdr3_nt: TGTGCCAGCAGTCTTGGGACAGGAGGGAATGAAAAACTGTTTTTT; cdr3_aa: CASSLGTGGNEKLFF
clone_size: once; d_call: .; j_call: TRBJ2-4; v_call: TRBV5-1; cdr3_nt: TGCGCCAGCAGCTCCCTGGGGGGAGCCAAAAACATTCAGTACTTC; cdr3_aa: CASSSLGGAKNIQYF
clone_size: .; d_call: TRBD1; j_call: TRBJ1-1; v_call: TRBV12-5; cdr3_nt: TGTGCTAGTGGTTTGCTCTCTAGGACAGGGGCTTTCTTT; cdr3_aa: CASGLLSRTGAFF
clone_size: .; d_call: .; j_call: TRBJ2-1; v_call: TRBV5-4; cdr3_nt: TGTGCCAGCAGCTTGGCCGGTCCGAACGAGCAGTTCTTC; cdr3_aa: CASSLAGPNEQFF
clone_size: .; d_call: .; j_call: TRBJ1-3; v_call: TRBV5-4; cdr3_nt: TGTGCCAGCAGCTCTTGGCCCCAGGGAGGGACTGGAAACACCATATATTTT; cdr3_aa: CASSSWPQGGTGNTIYF
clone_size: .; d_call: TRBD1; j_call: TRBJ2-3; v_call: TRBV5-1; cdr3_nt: TGCGCCAGCAGATCACAGGGGGCCACAGATACGCAGTATTTT; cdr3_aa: CASRSQGATDTQYF
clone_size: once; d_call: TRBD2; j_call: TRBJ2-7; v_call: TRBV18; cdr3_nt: TGTGCCAGCTCCCTAGCGGGAGAAATCTACGAGCAGTACTTC; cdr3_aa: CASSLAGEIYEQYF
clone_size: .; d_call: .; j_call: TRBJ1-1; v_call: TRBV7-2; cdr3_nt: TGTGCCAGCTCTATTTCCCCGAACACTGAAGCTTTCTTT; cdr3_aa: CASSISPNTEAFF
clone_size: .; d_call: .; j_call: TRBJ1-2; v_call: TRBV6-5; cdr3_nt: TGTGCCAGCAGCTTAACTAAAGGGGGTTATGGCTACACCTTC; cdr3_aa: CASSLTKGGYGYTF
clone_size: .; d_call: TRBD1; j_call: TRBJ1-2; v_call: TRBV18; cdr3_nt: TGTGCCAGCTCACCCGGGGGACAGGGGAACTATGGCTACACCTTC; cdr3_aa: CASSPGGQGNYGYTF
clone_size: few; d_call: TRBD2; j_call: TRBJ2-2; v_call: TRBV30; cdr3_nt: TGTGCCTGGAGTCGTAGCGGGAGGGACACCGGGGAGCTGTTTTTT; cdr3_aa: CAWSRSGRDTGELFF
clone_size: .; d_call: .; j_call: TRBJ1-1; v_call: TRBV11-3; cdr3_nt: TGTGCCAGCAGCCCAGGTCTTGGGGGGGTAAACACTGAAGCTTTCTTT; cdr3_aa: CASSPGLGGVNTEAFF
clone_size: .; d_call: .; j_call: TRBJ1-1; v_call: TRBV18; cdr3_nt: TGTGCCAGCTCACCTATACAGGGGAACACTGAAGCTTTCTTT; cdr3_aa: CASSPIQGNTEAFF
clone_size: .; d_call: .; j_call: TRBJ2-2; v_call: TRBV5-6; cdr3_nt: TGTGCCAGCAGCCAGGCGGGTGCCGGGGAGCTGTTTTTT; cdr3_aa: CASSQAGAGELFF
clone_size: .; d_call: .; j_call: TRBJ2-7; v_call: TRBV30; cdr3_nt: TGTGCCTGGACCCCGGGACTCTACGAGCAGTACTTC; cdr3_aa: CAWTPGLYEQYF
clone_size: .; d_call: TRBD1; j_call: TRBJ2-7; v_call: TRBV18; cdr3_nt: TGTGCCAGCTCACCACGCAGGGGGAGCTCCTACGAGCAGTACTTC; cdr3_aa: CASSPRRGSSYEQYF
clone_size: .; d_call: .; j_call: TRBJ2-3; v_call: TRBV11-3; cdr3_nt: TGTGCCAGCAGCTCCCCTAGCGAGGCCACAGATACGCAGTATTTT; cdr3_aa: CASSSPSEATDTQYF
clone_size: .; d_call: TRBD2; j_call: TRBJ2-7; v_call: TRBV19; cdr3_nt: TGTGCCAGTAGGCGGACTAGCGGGGCTCCAAGCTCCTACGAGCAGTACTTC; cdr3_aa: CASRRTSGAPSSYEQYF
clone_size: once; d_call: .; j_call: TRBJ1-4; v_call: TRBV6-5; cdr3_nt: TGTGCCAGCAGGGGACACGGAAAACTGTTTTTT; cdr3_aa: CASRGHGKLFF
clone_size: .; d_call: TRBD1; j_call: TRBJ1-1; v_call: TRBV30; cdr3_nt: TGTGCCTGGAGTGTTACAGGGGCCACTGAAGCTTTCTTT; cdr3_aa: CAWSVTGATEAFF
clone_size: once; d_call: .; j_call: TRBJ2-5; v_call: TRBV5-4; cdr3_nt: TGTGCCAGCAGCCCCCTTCAGGGTATGACAGAGACCCAGTACTTC; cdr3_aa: CASSPLQGMTETQYF
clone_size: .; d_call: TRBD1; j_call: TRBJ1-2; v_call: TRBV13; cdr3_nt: TGTGCCAGCAGCCTACAGGGGGCACGGGGCTACACCTTC; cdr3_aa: CASSLQGARGYTF
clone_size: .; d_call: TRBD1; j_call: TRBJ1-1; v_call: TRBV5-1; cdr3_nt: TGCGCCAGCACGCTAACAGGGGTTGGCTCTGAAGCTTTCTTT; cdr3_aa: CASTLTGVGSEAFF
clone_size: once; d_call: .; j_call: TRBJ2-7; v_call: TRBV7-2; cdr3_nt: TGTGCCAGCAGCTTAGCTACCGCCGCAGGGGTGCCCTACGAGCAGTACTTC; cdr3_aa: CASSLATAAGVPYEQYF
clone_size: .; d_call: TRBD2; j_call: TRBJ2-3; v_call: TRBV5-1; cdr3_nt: TGCGCCAGCAGCTTGGAACTAGCGGGATCCACAGATACGCAGTATTTT; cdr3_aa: CASSLELAGSTDTQYF
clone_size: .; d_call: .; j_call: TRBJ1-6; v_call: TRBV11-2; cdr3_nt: TGTGCCAGCAGGGCGGAACGGACAGCTTCAAGTTTATTCCCACCCCTCCACTTT; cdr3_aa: CASRAERTASSLFPPLHF
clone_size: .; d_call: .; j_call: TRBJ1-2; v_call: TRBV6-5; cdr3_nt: TGTGCCAGCACCCGGGGAGGGGCCGACTATGGCTACACCTTC; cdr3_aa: CASTRGGADYGYTF
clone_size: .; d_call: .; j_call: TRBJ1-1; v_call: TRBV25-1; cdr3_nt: TGTGCCAGCAGGGGTGGACAGTTGAACACTGAAGCTTTCTTT; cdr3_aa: CASRGGQLNTEAFF
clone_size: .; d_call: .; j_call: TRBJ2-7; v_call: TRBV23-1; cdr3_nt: TGCGCCAGCACCCATGGGGGCACCTACGAGCAGTACTTC; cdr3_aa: CASTHGGTYEQYF
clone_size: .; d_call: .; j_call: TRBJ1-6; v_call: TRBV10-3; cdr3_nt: TGTGCCATCAGTGAGATGAGTTCACCCCTCCACTTT; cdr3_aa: CAISEMSSPLHF